This T cell receptor (beta chain) is from a study of molecular identifiers for immune sequencing clone quantification. Using 10%, 30% or 50% RNA, naive CD8 libraries were derived from approximately 20,000 to 1,000,000 sorted cells. Naive CD8 T cells were picked out by sorting for CD8+CD4-CCR7+CD45RA+. Study-level findings and limits: Over 99% of effector molecules, yet under 1% of naive-cell molecules, were held by clones above 20 RNA copies.

Germline lookup yields CDR1 PRHDT and CDR2 FYEKMQ (reference sequence). V lost 6 bases and J lost 4, with 15 bases in between. The CDR3 has 14 residues. Previously reported methods and listed TCR primers produced the bulk TCR libraries. One entry per CDR3 protein, called by TCRdb with MiXCR from the PCR reads. The sample comprises about 510,000 distinct CDR3 sequences, approximately 25% of which are singletons, and over 0.6% rests with the top ten. This clonotype was detected a few times. Its antigen is undetermined. Sequencing input: naive CD8+ T cells from blood, with Jurkat cell RNA spiked in. Described subset: FACS-sorted CD8+CD4-CCR7+CD45RA+ naive T cells. The chain carries TRBV13 and TRBJ1-2, with TRBD1 as a possible D gene (5 bases). The receptor's source is a human donor in good health. Some libraries in this study had Jurkat cell RNA spiked in. CDR3 in amino acids: CASRRSAGPYGYTF. In DNA form, the CDR3 reads TGTGCCAGCAGAAGAAGCGCGGGGCCCTATGGCTACACCTTC. Variable domain in full (rest from reference TRBV13 and TRBJ1-2): AAGVIQSPRHLIKEKRETATLKCYPIPRHDTVYWYQQGPGQDPQFLISFYEKMQSDKGSIPDRFSAQQFSDYHSELNMSSLELGDSALYFCASRRSAGPYGYTFGSGTRLTVV.